Listed here are 27 T cell receptor beta chains from one sample, sequenced in a study of early T cells in non-severe SARS-CoV-2 infection. Using its own MiXCR run on the 5' RACE reads, TCRdb lists one record per CDR3 protein. The sample comprises about 55,000 distinct CDR3 sequences, 5.5% to 8.5% of which are singletons, and roughly 6% rests with the top ten. Specimen: whole blood, collected at baseline. All receptors derive from an adult who was a healthcare worker with PCR-confirmed SARS-CoV-2 infection or an uninfected control (not recorded which).

The rearrangement links TRBV18 to TRBJ1-2; a possible D gene is TRBD1 (5 bases). This CDR3 has 14 amino acids. The germline CDR1 and CDR2 sequences are KGHSH and LQKENI. V was cut by 6 bases and J by 0 bases, with 11 bases left in between. CDR3 sequence: CASSWDVTNYGYTF. In DNA form, the CDR3 reads TGTGCCAGCTCTTGGGACGTCACTAACTATGGCTACACCTTC.

This clonotype was seen repeatedly, ten times or more. The CDR3 DNA follows: TGTGCCAGCAGCCCAACCTCTGGGGCCAACGTCCTGACTTTC. Its protein product is CASSPTSGANVLTF. The rearrangement joins TRBV9 to TRBJ2-6; D unresolved. Trimming removed 4 bases at V and 0 bases at J, with 5 bases between. Germline V CDR1 and CDR2: SGDLS, YYNGEE. The CDR3 has 14 amino acids.

This clonotype came up many times. This rearrangement joins TRBV12-3 or TRBV12-4 to TRBJ1-2, with 8 bases aligning to TRBD1. This CDR3 spans 14 amino acids. The ends lost 6 bases at V and 2 bases at J; junction bases unmatched: 5. The CDR3 coding sequence is TGTGCCAGCAGGGAGACAGGGGAAAACTATGGCTACACCTTC. Its translation is CASRETGENYGYTF.

This clonotype has just a few counts. The chain joins TRBV19 to TRBJ2-1, with 7 bases identical to TRBD2. Germline V gene sequence: CDR1 LNHDA, CDR2 SQIVND (reference sequence). The length of the CDR3 is 14 residues. The V gene end was trimmed by 10 bases and the J gene end by 0 bases; junction bases not matched to a gene: 6. The CDR3 here is CATLGGVSYNEQFF. The CDR3, as DNA: TGTGCCACCCTGGGGGGGGTCTCCTACAATGAGCAGTTCTTC.

The chain links TRBV11-2 to TRBJ2-2; D gene uncertain. This CDR3 spans 15 amino acids. V lost 3 bases and J 0 bases, leaving 8 bases between the germline ends. Germline V gene data show CDR1 as SGHAT and CDR2 as FQNNGV. The CDR3 here is CASSFRTANTGELFF. The CDR3 nucleotides are TGTGCCAGCAGCTTCCGGACGGCGAACACCGGGGAGCTGTTTTTT.

This clonotype was found a few times. V is TRBV4-3 and J is TRBJ1-2, with 10 bases lining up with TRBD1. CDR1 LGHNA and CDR2 YSLEER come from the germline V gene. After removal of 3 bases from V and 6 bases from J, the junction contained 13 bases not matched to a gene. This CDR3 is 17 amino acids long. CDR3 sequence (DNA): TGCGCCAGCAGCCACTTTCACCCGACAGGGGGCATAGATGGCTACACCTTC. It yields the protein CASSHFHPTGGIDGYTF.

The chain carries TRBV28 and TRBJ2-5; 14 bases match TRBD2. V trimming: 5 bases; J trimming: 11 bases; junction bases outside the gene matches: 7. CDR1 is MDHEN and CDR2 is SYDVKM in the germline V gene. The CDR3 is made up of 14 amino acids. The CDR3 DNA reads TGTGCCAGCAGTCCGGGACTAGCGGGGGCCTATCAGTACTTC. Amino acid sequence: CASSPGLAGAYQYF.

This clonotype was counted a few times. The chain employs TRBV4-1 and TRBJ2-3; 12 bases agree with TRBD2. The ends lost 3 bases at V and 5 bases at J; junction bases unmatched: 9. Germline values: CDR1 MGHRA, CDR2 YSYEKL. The CDR3 loop spans 17 amino acids. This CDR3 reads CASSQDPSGGAVDTQYF. The CDR3 DNA follows: TGCGCCAGCAGCCAGGATCCTAGCGGGGGGGCCGTAGATACGCAGTATTTT.

A word on this clonotype: This could be a read error, since a much larger clone is one nucleotide away. The rearrangement links TRBV20-1 to TRBJ2-1, with 10 nucleotides matching TRBD2. The CDR3 runs to 15 residues. Germline V gene data show CDR1 as DFQATT and CDR2 as SNEGSKA (reference sequence). This chain's CDR3 is CGARQRGGPGNEQFF. CDR3 coding DNA: TGCGGTGCTAGACAGCGGGGGGGGCCTGGTAATGAGCAGTTCTTC.

This clonotype showed up just a few times. The chain couples TRBV10-3 to TRBJ1-2; 7 nucleotides line up with TRBD1. The CDR3 contains 14 residues. Looked up from germline, CDR1 is ENHRY and CDR2 is SYGVKD. With V trimmed by 2 bases and J by 5 bases, 5 bases remained unmatched. In DNA form, the CDR3 reads TGTGCCATCAGTGAGCCGGACAGGTTTTATGGCTACACCTTC. This sequence encodes CAISEPDRFYGYTF.

This clonotype was observed many times. This chain connects TRBV7-2 to TRBJ2-3; the match to TRBD1 covers 7 bases. This CDR3 contains 16 residues. CDR1 is SGHTA and CDR2 is FQGNSA in the germline V gene. Trimming cost V 6 bases and J 0 bases; bases outside gene matches: 9. CDR3 region: CASRMDRPTSTDTQYF. Written as DNA, the CDR3 is TGTGCCAGCAGAATGGACAGGCCAACTAGCACAGATACGCAGTATTTT.

This clonotype was found a few times. J is TRBJ2-4 and V is TRBV28, with D hard to call. V gave up 5 bases and J gave up 1 base, with 18 bases separating them. Germline loops: CDR1 MDHEN, CDR2 SYDVKM. The CDR3 length is 17 residues. For the CDR3, the DNA is TGTGCCAGCAGTCCCGCGTCACGGGCGTGGGCCAAAAACATTCAGTACTTC. The encoded protein is CASSPASRAWAKNIQYF. Full variable domain (rest looked up from reference TRBV28 and TRBJ2-4): DVKVTQSSRYLVKRTGEKVFLECVQDMDHENMFWYRQDPGLGLRLIYFSYDVKMKEKGDIPEGYSVSREKKERFSLILESASTNQTSMYLCASSPASRAWAKNIQYFGAGTRLSVL.

The chain links TRBV5-5 to TRBJ1-4; no clear D. The CDR3 sequence is 14 residues long. Trimming cost V 0 bases and J 8 bases, with 11 bases left between them. Germline CDR1 SGHKS, CDR2 YYEKEE (reference sequence). For the CDR3, the DNA is TGTGCCAGCAGCTTGGTGCATGATCCGGAAAAACTGTTTTTT. As protein: CASSLVHDPEKLFF.

This clonotype was picked up a small number of times. The CDR3 region has the DNA TGTGCCAGCAGTTTTCAGGGTAGCAATCAGCCCCAGCATTTT. Translation gives CASSFQGSNQPQHF. The chain employs TRBV27 and TRBJ1-5, with D possibly matching TRBD1 (5 bases). The germline CDR1 and CDR2 sequences are MNHEY and SMNVEV (reference sequence). Trimming pared 3 bases from V and 0 bases from J, leaving 6 bases between. This CDR3 region has 14 residues.

This chain uses TRBV7-9 with TRBJ1-1; D call uncertain. Germline V lookup: CDR1 SEHNR, CDR2 FQNEAQ (reference sequence). This CDR3 has 13 amino acids. V was shortened by 1 base and J by 3 bases, with 6 bases between the two germline ends. The CDR3 DNA follows: TGTGCCAGCAGCTTAGGGAGTTACACTGAAGCTTTCTTT. Its protein is CASSLGSYTEAFF.

With respect to this clonotype: Since no conserved phenylalanine or tryptophan closes the CDR3, a read error is the likely cause. V gene TRBV4-3 combines with J gene TRBJ2-7, with D perhaps matching TRBD2 (6 bases). The CDR3 has 17 residues. CDR1 is LGHNA and CDR2 is YSLEER in the germline V gene. The CDR3 nucleotides are TGCGCCAGCAACCAAGATTCCGCTGGCGGGGAGGCCTACGAGCAGTACTGC. Encoded protein: CASNQDSAGGEAYEQYC.

This chain uses TRBV10-3 with TRBJ2-3, with 10 bases fitting TRBD2. The CDR3 spans 16 residues. CDR1 is ENHRY and CDR2 is SYGVKD in the germline V gene. Trimming took 2 bases from V and 2 from J; bases not matched to a gene: 4. The CDR3, as DNA: TGTGCCATCAGTGAGAACCTAGCGGGGGTCACAGATACGCAGTATTTT. It specifies CAISENLAGVTDTQYF.

V gene TRBV4-3 combines with J gene TRBJ2-5, with TRBD2 matching over 11 bases. The trim removed 0 bases at V and 4 bases at J, leaving 10 bases unmatched. The CDR3 covers 18 residues. CDR1 and CDR2 (germline): LGHNA, YSLEER. The CDR3, as DNA: TGCGCCAGCAGCCAAGATCGGGCTAGCGGGGGGCGGTTAGAGACCCAGTACTTC. It encodes CASSQDRASGGRLETQYF.

This clonotype was observed a few times. CDR3 nucleotides: TGTGCCAGCAGCTCACTCATGGAAGACGAGCAGTTCTTC. Amino acids: CASSSLMEDEQFF. This chain connects TRBV7-9 to TRBJ2-1; D is uncertain. CDR3 length: 13 residues. Germline V gene sequence: CDR1 SEHNR, CDR2 FQNEAQ (reference sequence). The V gene lost 4 bases and the J gene lost 10 bases, with 14 bases spanning the gap.

Only a few counts were recorded for this clonotype. The J gene is TRBJ1-5, the V gene TRBV4-3; TRBD1 agrees at 8 bases. Trimming at V came to 8 bases and at J to 7 bases, leaving 19 bases not matched to a gene. Germline assignment: CDR1 LGHNA and CDR2 YSLEER. The length of the CDR3 is 17 residues. The CDR3 sequence: CASSQQWIYRGTQPQHF. The CDR3 DNA follows: TGCGCCAGCTCACAACAGTGGATTTACAGGGGGACCCAGCCCCAGCATTTT.

In its sample, this clonotype was seen a few times. This sequence joins TRBV29-1 and TRBJ2-2, with no clear D. The V end was cut by 4 bases, the J end by 7 bases, with 13 bases between. Germline CDR1 and CDR2: SQVTM and ANQGSEA. The CDR3 loop spans 13 amino acids. The CDR3 loop is CSVVDLSSGELFF. CDR3 in DNA: TGCAGCGTTGTGGACCTCTCCAGCGGGGAGCTGTTTTTT.

The sample holds a few counts of this clonotype. The chain links TRBV5-1 to TRBJ2-1; 11 bases align to TRBD2. The CDR3 loop spans 15 amino acids. Germline CDR1 is SGHRS and CDR2 is YFSETQ. Losses at the gene ends were 4 bases for V and 5 bases for J; bases not matched to a gene: 5. For the CDR3, the DNA is TGCGCCAGCAGCCAGGGGACTAGCGGACACAATGAGCAGTTCTTC. Amino acid sequence: CASSQGTSGHNEQFF.

This clonotype was detected only a few times. The genes are TRBV4-3 and TRBJ1-2; D is perhaps TRBD1 (5 bases). The CDR3 is 14 residues long. Germline CDR1 and CDR2: LGHNA and YSLEER. With 2 bases removed from V and 1 base from J, the gap between germline ends came to 8 bases. The DNA for the CDR3 is TGCGCCAGCAGCCAACGTCAGGGTAACTATGGCTACACCTTC. Residues: CASSQRQGNYGYTF.

This clonotype was counted a few times. This chain links TRBV5-6 with TRBJ2-5, with TRBD2 matching over 7 bases. V lost 4 bases to trimming and J lost 2 bases; unmatched junction nucleotides: 14. Germline-derived CDR1 and CDR2 are SGHDT and YYEEEE. There are 17 residues in the CDR3. The CDR3, as DNA: TGTGCCAGCAGCCTCCGATACACTAGCGAGGGGCAAGAGACCCAGTACTTC. This translates into CASSLRYTSEGQETQYF.

This sequence joins TRBV28 and TRBJ1-1, with D unresolved. The germline gives CDR1 MDHEN, CDR2 SYDVKM. V was shortened by 2 bases and J by 6 bases, with 13 bases between the two germline ends. The CDR3 loop spans 14 amino acids. The CDR3 spells CASSLLSYQAEAFF. As DNA, the CDR3 is TGTGCCAGCAGTTTACTCAGTTATCAAGCTGAAGCTTTCTTT.

In this sample, this clonotype turned up many times. V usage is TRBV7-2 and J usage is TRBJ2-3; D not certain. The germline V and J ends were trimmed by 1 base and 0 bases, with 11 bases remaining between them. This CDR3 has 16 amino acids. Germline V CDR1 and CDR2: SGHTA, FQGNSA. As DNA, the CDR3 is TGTGCCAGCAGCTTAGGTCCCCTCCAGAGCACAGATACGCAGTATTTT. Translating gives CASSLGPLQSTDTQYF.

This clonotype was counted a single time. This may be a read error: a much more frequent sequence differs by one nucleotide. The chain recombines TRBV7-9 with TRBJ1-2; no clear D. There are 13 residues in the CDR3. V lost 3 bases, J lost 5 bases, and 10 bases lay in between. Germline lookup yields CDR1 SEHNR and CDR2 FQNEAQ (reference sequence). CDR3 nucleotides: TGTGCCAGCAGCTTGGGGATTATTTATGGCTACACCTTC. It translates to CASSLGIIYGYTF.